Shown below are 23 T cell receptor beta chains from a single sample sequenced in a study of T cell repertoires in cytomegalovirus infection. TCRdb passed the reads through MiXCR, listing each CDR3 protein once. Of around 630,000 distinct CDR3 sequences detected, 24% appear once; the ten largest clones hold roughly 8%. The sequencing input was CD8+ T cells from PBMCs. The source of these receptors is a human donor in good health (CMV status not recorded). Some clones in this sample may be carry-over from other donors' samples.

In its sample, this clonotype was seen a few times. The V and J genes are TRBV7-6 and TRBJ2-2, with D possibly being TRBD2 (6 bases). This CDR3 comprises 15 residues. Germline V gives CDR1 SGHVS, CDR2 FNYEAQ. V lost 2 bases and J 3 bases, leaving 10 bases between the germline ends. The CDR3 region is CASSLFGGDTGELFF. In DNA, the CDR3 is TGTGCCAGCAGCTTATTCGGAGGGGACACCGGGGAGCTGTTTTTT.

The rearrangement joins TRBV5-6 to TRBJ2-1; either TRBD1 or TRBD2 may supply D (6 bases each). The V gene's germline CDR1 is SGHDT and CDR2 YYEEEE. V was clipped by 7 bases and J by 4 bases, with 21 bases between them. The CDR3 length is 16 residues. Here the CDR3 DNA reads TGTGCCAGCTCAGGCTGGCTACAGGGACTTTACAATGAGCAGTTCTTC. Its protein product is CASSGWLQGLYNEQFF.

This clonotype has at least ten counts. The chain recombines TRBV6-6 with TRBJ2-3; D may be TRBD1 (5 bases). The ends were cut back, 6 bases at V and 2 bases at J, with 15 bases in the middle. The CDR3 runs to 15 residues. Germline CDR1 and CDR2: MNHNY and SVGAGI (reference sequence). CDR3 bases: TGTGCCAGCAGCTTCTCTGGGGCCCACACAGATACGCAGTATTTT. Translating gives CASSFSGAHTDTQYF.

The chain employs TRBV7-2 and TRBJ2-4; 11 nucleotides agree with TRBD1. V gave up 4 bases and J gave up 7 bases; unmatched junction bases: 9. The CDR3 extends over 16 amino acids. Germline CDR1 reads SGHTA; CDR2 reads FQGNSA. This chain's CDR3 is CASSSRTGGAYNIQYF. The CDR3 DNA reads TGTGCCAGCAGCTCCAGGACAGGGGGCGCTTATAACATTCAGTACTTC. The full variable domain, in which reference TRBV7-2 and TRBJ2-4 provide the parts outside the CDR3, is GAGVSQSPSNKVTEKGKDVELRCDPISGHTALYWYRQSLGQGLEFLIYFQGNSAPDKSGLPSDRFSAERTGGSVSTLTIQRTQQEDSAVYLCASSSRTGGAYNIQYFGAGTRLSVL.

This clonotype was seen a few times. This chain links TRBV24-1 with TRBJ1-5; tentative D call: TRBD1 (6 bases). V lost 2 bases to trimming and J lost 1 base, with 8 bases between them. There are 15 residues in the CDR3. In germline, CDR1 is KGHDR, CDR2 SFDVKD. CDR3 bases: TGTGCCACCAGTGATTCCGACAGGAGCAATCAGCCCCAGCATTTT. Its protein is CATSDSDRSNQPQHF.

The chain carries TRBV6-2 or TRBV6-3 and TRBJ2-7; D is unresolved. Germline V CDR1 and CDR2: MNHEY, SVGEGT. This CDR3 has 12 residues. With 1 base removed from V and 7 bases from J, the gap between germline ends came to 8 bases. CDR3 loop: CASSYLLEEQYV. The DNA for the CDR3 is TGTGCCAGCAGTTACTTGTTAGAAGAGCAGTACGTC.

With regard to this clonotype: One base away lies a much larger clone, so this may be a sequencing read error. For the CDR3, the DNA is TGTGCCATCAGTGAGTCAGGGGCTAGCGCAGAGACCCAGTGCTTC. Translation gives CAISESGASAETQCF. V is TRBV10-3 and J is TRBJ2-5; D is possibly TRBD2 (6 bases). Germline V gives CDR1 ENHRY, CDR2 SYGVKD. The CDR3 contains 15 residues.

The chain uses TRBV20-1 and TRBJ1-5, with TRBD1 matching 7 bases. Germline V gene sequence: CDR1 DFQATT, CDR2 SNEGSKA (reference sequence). This CDR3 is 14 amino acids long. With 2 bases clipped from V and 6 bases from J, the junction kept 7 bases outside the gene matches. This chain's CDR3 is CSARFLTGPQPQHF. The CDR3 DNA follows: TGCAGTGCTAGATTCTTGACAGGGCCTCAGCCCCAGCATTTT.

This clonotype occurred once. The V gene is TRBV5-1, the J gene TRBJ2-1; 10 bases fit TRBD1. The V gene's germline CDR1 is SGHRS and CDR2 YFSETQ. V lost 4 bases to trimming and J lost 5 bases; unmatched junction nucleotides: 6. This CDR3 has 15 residues. The CDR3 sequence: CASSVGQGTHNEQFF. CDR3 coding DNA: TGCGCCAGCAGCGTGGGACAGGGGACGCACAATGAGCAGTTCTTC.

This clonotype was seen only a few times. The gene calls are TRBV9 and TRBJ1-1; D not resolved. The CDR3 runs 12 residues. Germline V gene sequence: CDR1 SGDLS, CDR2 YYNGEE. The V gene lost 4 bases and the J gene lost 7 bases, with 11 bases spanning the gap. The CDR3 spells CASSKDWGEAFF. The CDR3 DNA is TGTGCCAGCAGCAAGGACTGGGGTGAAGCTTTCTTT.

V usage is TRBV20-1 and J usage is TRBJ1-5, with D maybe TRBD1 (6 bases). The ends were cut back, 6 bases at V and 0 bases at J, with 15 bases in the middle. The CDR3 contains 15 residues. Germline-derived CDR1 and CDR2 are DFQATT and SNEGSKA (reference sequence). The CDR3 spells CSAFDRTYSNQPQHF. CDR3 in DNA: TGCAGTGCCTTTGACAGGACCTATAGCAATCAGCCCCAGCATTTT.

The chain has TRBV7-9 and TRBJ2-2; 7 bases are shared with TRBD1. V lost 1 base and J lost 1; bases outside the gene matches: 6. CDR1 SEHNR and CDR2 FQNEAQ come from the germline V gene (reference sequence). This CDR3 is 17 amino acids long. The CDR3 DNA is TGTGCCAGCAGCTTAGAGTGGCAGGGGGAGAACACCGGGGAGCTGTTTTTT. As protein: CASSLEWQGENTGELFF.

A note on this clonotype: With a much larger clone just one base away, this may be a read error. This sequence joins TRBV7-6 and TRBJ1-5; D call uncertain. This CDR3 is built from 15 residues. Germline V gives CDR1 SGHVS, CDR2 FNYEAQ. CDR3 sequence (DNA): TGTACCAGCAGCTTAGTTTGGGGTAGCAATCAGCCCCAGCATTTT. Residues: CTSSLVWGSNQPQHF.

This chain connects TRBV12-3 or TRBV12-4 to TRBJ2-2; 8 positions match TRBD2. The CDR3 contains 16 residues. J gave up 0 bases and V 7 bases, and 7 bases lay outside the gene matches. The DNA of the CDR3 is TGTGCCAGCATCCCGGCGGGGGGTTCGAACACCGGGGAGCTGTTTTTT. This gives the protein CASIPAGGSNTGELFF.

In its sample, this clonotype was seen many times. The chain carries TRBV28 and TRBJ1-6; 7 positions agree with TRBD1. V was clipped by 6 bases and J by 7 bases; unmatched bases: 6. CDR1 and CDR2 from the germline V gene are MDHEN and SYDVKM. The length of the CDR3 is 14 residues. The CDR3 loop is CASSLDRVNSPLHF. The CDR3 region has the DNA TGTGCCAGCAGCCTTGACAGGGTCAATTCACCCCTCCACTTT.

J is TRBJ1-2 and V is TRBV29-1, with no clear D. Trimming took 3 bases from V and 4 from J, leaving 6 bases between them. Germline V gene data show CDR1 as SQVTM and CDR2 as ANQGSEA. This CDR3 has 11 amino acids. CDR3 loop: CSVDNPYGYTF. For the CDR3, the DNA is TGCAGCGTTGACAATCCCTATGGCTACACCTTC.

The chain carries TRBV2 and TRBJ1-4, with 12 bases lining up with TRBD1. CDR3 length: 17 residues. V lost 8 bases to trimming and J lost 8 bases; unmatched junction nucleotides: 15. The germline gives CDR1 SNHLY, CDR2 FYNNEI. This CDR3 reads CASLAGTGGIGSEKLFF. CDR3 sequence (DNA): TGTGCCAGCCTAGCTGGGACAGGGGGCATCGGATCCGAAAAACTGTTTTTT. The variable domain in full, with the rest retrieved from reference TRBV2 and TRBJ1-4, is EPEVTQTPSHQVTQMGQEVILRCVPISNHLYFYWYRQILGQKVEFLVSFYNNEISEKSEIFDDQFSVERPDGSNFTLKIRSTKLEDSAMYFCASLAGTGGIGSEKLFFGSGTQLSVL.

This clonotype was detected a few times. The V gene is TRBV29-1, the J gene TRBJ2-7, with D perhaps TRBD1 (5 bases). Germline V CDR1 and CDR2: SQVTM, ANQGSEA. This CDR3 comprises 15 residues. The V gene lost 0 bases and the J gene lost 3 bases, with 15 bases spanning the gap. As DNA, the CDR3 is TGCAGCGTTGAAGATGTGTATGGGCAGGGCTACGAGCAGTACTTC. It is translated as CSVEDVYGQGYEQYF.

As to this clonotype: This may be a read error: a much more frequent sequence differs by one nucleotide. The DNA of the CDR3 is TGTACCAGCAGCTCCGGACAGGGTGGGAACACTGAAGCTTTCTTT. Translated: CTSSSGQGGNTEAFF. The chain is built from TRBV7-6 and TRBJ1-1; 8 nucleotides agree with TRBD1. The CDR3 covers 15 residues. Germline-derived CDR1 and CDR2 are SGHVS and FNYEAQ.

This clonotype was found many times. The gene calls are TRBV6-2 or TRBV6-3 and TRBJ2-1; tentative D call: TRBD2 (5 bases). The CDR3 sequence is 12 residues long. CDR1 is MNHEY and CDR2 is SVGEGT in the germline V gene. V gave up 6 bases and J gave up 4 bases, with 7 bases separating them. DNA for the CDR3: TGTGCCAGCAGGCCGGGATACAATGAGCAGTTCTTC. Residues: CASRPGYNEQFF.

With respect to this clonotype: A much larger clonotype is one base distant, so this may be a read error. The rearrangement joins TRBV7-8 to TRBJ1-3, with D perhaps matching TRBD1 (5 bases). This CDR3 has 14 residues. CDR1 and CDR2 from the germline V gene are SGHVS and FQNEAQ. In DNA form, the CDR3 reads TGTGCCAGCAGCTCGGGGGGTTTTGGAAACACCATAAATTTT. It yields the protein CASSSGGFGNTINF. The whole variable domain, filled in from reference TRBV7-8 and TRBJ1-3, reads GAGVSQSPRYKVAKRGQDVALRCDPISGHVSLFWYQQALGQGPEFLTYFQNEAQLDKSGLPSDRFFAERPEGSVSTLKIQRTQQEDSAVYLCASSSGGFGNTINFGEGSWLTVV.

This clonotype was recorded at least ten times. The gene calls are TRBV7-8 and TRBJ1-5; D might be TRBD1 (5 bases). The CDR3 has 15 amino acids. Trimming removed 1 base at V and 7 bases at J, with 14 bases between. CDR1 is SGHVS, CDR2 FQNEAQ, per germline. The CDR3 sequence: CASSLGSTGYQPQHF. The CDR3 coding sequence is TGTGCCAGCAGCTTAGGTTCTACAGGCTACCAGCCCCAGCATTTT.

Ten or more counts support this clonotype. The chain has TRBV7-6 and TRBJ2-7, with a tentative D call TRBD1 (5 bases). Trimming took off 5 bases at V and 6 bases at J, with 14 bases between the two ends. This CDR3 contains 13 residues. Germline values: CDR1 SGHVS, CDR2 FNYEAQ. The CDR3 is CASSQGGAFEQYF. Here the CDR3 DNA reads TGTGCCAGCAGCCAGGGTGGGGCTTTCGAGCAGTACTTC.